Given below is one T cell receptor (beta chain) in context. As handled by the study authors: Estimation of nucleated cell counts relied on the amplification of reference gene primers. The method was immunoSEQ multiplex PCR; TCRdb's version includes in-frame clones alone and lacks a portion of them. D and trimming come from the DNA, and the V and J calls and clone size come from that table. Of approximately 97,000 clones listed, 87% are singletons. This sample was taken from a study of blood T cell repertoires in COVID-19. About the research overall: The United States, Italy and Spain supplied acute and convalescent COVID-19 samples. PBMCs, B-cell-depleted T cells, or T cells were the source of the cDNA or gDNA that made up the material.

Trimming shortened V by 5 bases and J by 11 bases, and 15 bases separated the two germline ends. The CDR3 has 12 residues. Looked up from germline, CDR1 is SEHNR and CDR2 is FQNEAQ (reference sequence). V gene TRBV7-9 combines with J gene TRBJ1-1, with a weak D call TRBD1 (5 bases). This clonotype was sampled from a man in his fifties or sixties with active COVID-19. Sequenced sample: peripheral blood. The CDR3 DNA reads TGTGCCAGCAGCCCCGAGACAGTAGGGGCTTTCTTT. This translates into CASSPETVGAFF.